One sample yielded the 5 T cell receptor beta chains listed below, sequenced in a study of identical twins. TCRdb processed the 5' RACE reads anew with MiXCR; each CDR3 protein has one entry. Of roughly 260,000 distinct CDR3 sequences in the sample, 7.5% were seen once. The same sample was also used in a study of yellow fever vaccine responses in identical twins.

Source material: CD8+ T cells sorted from blood. The receptors shown here come from a woman under 30 in good health.

This clonotype was recorded a few times. The rearrangement links TRBV6-1 to TRBJ2-1; D might be TRBD1 (6 bases). This CDR3 is 15 amino acids long. V lost 2 bases and J 4 bases, leaving 12 bases between the germline ends. CDR1 and CDR2 from the germline V gene are MNHNS and SASEGT. DNA of the CDR3: TGTGCCAGCAGTGAAATCCGGGACACTTACAATGAGCAGTTCTTC. Translation: CASSEIRDTYNEQFF.

This clonotype was counted many times. V gene TRBV12-3 or TRBV12-4 combines with J gene TRBJ2-3; 11 nucleotides match TRBD2. Trimming cost V 3 bases and J 6 bases; bases outside gene matches: 11. The CDR3 has 17 amino acids. CDR3 in amino acids: CASSFLVVAGGLDTQYF. The CDR3 DNA reads as TGTGCCAGCAGTTTTTTGGTCGTAGCGGGGGGGCTGGATACGCAGTATTTT.

V and J are TRBV7-6 and TRBJ2-1, with D possibly matching TRBD1 (6 bases). Germline V gives CDR1 SGHVS, CDR2 FNYEAQ. V was clipped by 8 bases and J by 7 bases, with 12 bases between them. The CDR3 consists of 12 residues. The CDR3 nucleotides are TGTGCCAGCGCTCGGACAGAGAATGAGCAGTTCTTC. This encodes CASARTENEQFF.

This clonotype has more than one count but fewer than ten. At one boundary the junction diverges from the germline segment, which might be a read error. This rearrangement joins TRBV29-1 to TRBJ2-3; 7 positions agree with TRBD1. The CDR3 loop spans 17 amino acids. The germline CDR1 and CDR2 sequences are SQVTM and ANQGSEA. The CDR3 protein is CSAEPPWTGISTDTQYF. CDR3 DNA sequence: TGCAGCGCTGAACCCCCTTGGACAGGTATTAGCACAGATACGCAGTATTTT.

V usage is TRBV21-1 and J usage is TRBJ2-1; TRBD2 reflects the table's D call only, with no check against the DNA. TRBV21-1 is a recognized pseudogene. The CDR3 covers 15 residues. CDR3 in amino acids: CASNRLASNYNEQFF. The DNA of the CDR3 is TGTGCCAGCAATAGACTAGCGTCTAATTACAATGAGCAGTTCTTC.